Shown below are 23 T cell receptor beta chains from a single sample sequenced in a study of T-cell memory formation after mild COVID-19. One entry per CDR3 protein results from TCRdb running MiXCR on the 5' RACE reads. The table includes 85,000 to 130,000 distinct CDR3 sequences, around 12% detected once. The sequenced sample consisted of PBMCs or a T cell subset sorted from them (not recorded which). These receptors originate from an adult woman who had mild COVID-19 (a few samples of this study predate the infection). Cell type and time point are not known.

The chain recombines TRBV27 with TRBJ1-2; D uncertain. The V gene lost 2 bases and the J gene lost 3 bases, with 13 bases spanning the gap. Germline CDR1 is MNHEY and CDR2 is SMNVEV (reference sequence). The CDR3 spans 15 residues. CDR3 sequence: CASSLGAGSYYGYTF. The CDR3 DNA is TGTGCCAGCAGTTTAGGTGCTGGGAGCTACTATGGCTACACCTTC.

The CDR3 is CASSLELRTYEQYF. The CDR3, as DNA: TGTGCCAGCAGCTTAGAATTGAGAACCTACGAGCAGTACTTC. This chain joins TRBV7-9 and TRBJ2-7; unclear D gene. The V end lost 1 base, the J end lost 2 bases, and 9 bases lay between the germline ends. Per the germline V gene, CDR1 is SEHNR and CDR2 is FQNEAQ (reference sequence). The CDR3 runs 14 residues.

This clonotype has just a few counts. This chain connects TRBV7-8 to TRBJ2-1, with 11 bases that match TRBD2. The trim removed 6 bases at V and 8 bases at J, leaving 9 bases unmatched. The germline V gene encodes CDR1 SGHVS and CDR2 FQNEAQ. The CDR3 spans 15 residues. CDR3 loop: CASRPTSGGLHEQFF. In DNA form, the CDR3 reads TGTGCCAGCAGGCCTACTAGCGGGGGCCTTCATGAGCAGTTCTTC.

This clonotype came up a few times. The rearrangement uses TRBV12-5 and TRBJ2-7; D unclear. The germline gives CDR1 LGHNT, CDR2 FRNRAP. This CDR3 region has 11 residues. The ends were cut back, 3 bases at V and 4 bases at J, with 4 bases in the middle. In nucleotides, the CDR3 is TGTGCTAGTGGTTTAGTGTACGAGCAGTACTTC. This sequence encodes CASGLVYEQYF.

The CDR3 sequence is CASSLETAEAFF. CDR3 DNA: TGTGCCAGCAGTTTAGAGACAGCTGAAGCTTTCTTT. The gene calls are TRBV12-3 or TRBV12-4 and TRBJ1-1; tentatively, D is TRBD1 (5 bases). V was clipped by 1 base and J by 6 bases, with 6 bases between them. The CDR3 loop spans 12 amino acids.

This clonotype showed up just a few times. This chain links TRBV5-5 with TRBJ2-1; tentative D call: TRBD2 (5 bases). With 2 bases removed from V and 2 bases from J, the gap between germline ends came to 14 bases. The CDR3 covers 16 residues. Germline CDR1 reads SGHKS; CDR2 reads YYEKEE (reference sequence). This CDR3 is CASSFHLRVTYNEQFF. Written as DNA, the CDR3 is TGTGCCAGCAGCTTCCACTTGAGGGTTACCTACAATGAGCAGTTCTTC.

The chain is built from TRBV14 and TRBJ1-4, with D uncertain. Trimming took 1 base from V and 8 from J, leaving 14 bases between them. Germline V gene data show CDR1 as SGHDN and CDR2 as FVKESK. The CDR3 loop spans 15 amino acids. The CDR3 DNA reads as TGTGCCAGCAGCCAAGGTCGGGGTGGCGCGGAAAAACTGTTTTTT. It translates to CASSQGRGGAEKLFF. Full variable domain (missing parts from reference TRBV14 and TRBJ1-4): EAGVTQFPSHSVIEKGQTVTLRCDPISGHDNLYWYRRVMGKEIKFLLHFVKESKQDESGMPNNRFLAERTGGTYSTLKVQPAELEDSGVYFCASSQGRGGAEKLFFGSGTQLSVL.

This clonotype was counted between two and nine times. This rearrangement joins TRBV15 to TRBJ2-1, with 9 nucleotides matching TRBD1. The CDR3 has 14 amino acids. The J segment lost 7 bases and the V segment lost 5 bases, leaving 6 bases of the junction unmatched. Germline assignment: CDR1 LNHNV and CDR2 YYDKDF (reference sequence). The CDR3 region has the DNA TGTGCCACCAGCCCGGGACAGGGAGGGAATGAGCAGTTCTTC. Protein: CATSPGQGGNEQFF.

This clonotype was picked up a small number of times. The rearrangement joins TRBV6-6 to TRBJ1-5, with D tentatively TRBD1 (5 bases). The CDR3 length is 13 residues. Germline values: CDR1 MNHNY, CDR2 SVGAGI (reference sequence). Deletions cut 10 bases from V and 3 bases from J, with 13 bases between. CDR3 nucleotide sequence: TGTGCCACTTCTGACAGCCCCAATCAGCCCCAGCATTTT. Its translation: CATSDSPNQPQHF.

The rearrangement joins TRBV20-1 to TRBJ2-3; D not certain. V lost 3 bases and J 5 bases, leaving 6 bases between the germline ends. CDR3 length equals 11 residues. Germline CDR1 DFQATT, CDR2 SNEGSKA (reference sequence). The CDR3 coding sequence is TGCAGTGCTAGCGTAGAAGATACGCAGTATTTT. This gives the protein CSASVEDTQYF.

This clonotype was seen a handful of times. CDR3 DNA sequence: TGCGCCAGCAGCCAAGCAGGGAGGTCTACCTACAATGAGCAGTTCTTC. Encoded protein: CASSQAGRSTYNEQFF. The genes are TRBV4-1 and TRBJ2-1, with a weak D call TRBD2 (6 bases). The CDR3 has 16 residues. V lost 1 base and J 2 bases, leaving 12 bases between the germline ends. Per germline, CDR1 MGHRA and CDR2 YSYEKL.

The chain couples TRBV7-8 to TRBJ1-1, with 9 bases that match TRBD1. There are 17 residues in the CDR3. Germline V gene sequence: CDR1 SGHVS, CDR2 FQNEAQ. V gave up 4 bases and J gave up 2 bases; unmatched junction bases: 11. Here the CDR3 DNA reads TGTGCCAGCAGCTCGGCCCCCCCGGGACAGGGAAACACTGAAGCTTTCTTT. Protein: CASSSAPPGQGNTEAFF.

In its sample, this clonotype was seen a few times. The CDR3 loop reads CASSQSGLGSYNEQFF. The CDR3 coding sequence is TGTGCCAGCAGTCAATCGGGACTAGGTAGCTACAATGAGCAGTTCTTC. The rearrangement links TRBV6-2 or TRBV6-3 to TRBJ2-1, with 8 positions matching TRBD2. The CDR3 is 16 residues long. Per the germline V gene, CDR1 is MNHEY and CDR2 is SVGEGT. The junction had 9 bases not matched to a gene; V was cut back by 5 bases and J by 3 bases.

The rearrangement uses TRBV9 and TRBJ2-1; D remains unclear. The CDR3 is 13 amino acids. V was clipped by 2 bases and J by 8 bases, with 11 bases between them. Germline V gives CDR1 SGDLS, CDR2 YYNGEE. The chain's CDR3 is CASSVHYRDEQFF. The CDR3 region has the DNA TGTGCCAGCAGCGTGCACTATCGGGATGAGCAGTTCTTC.

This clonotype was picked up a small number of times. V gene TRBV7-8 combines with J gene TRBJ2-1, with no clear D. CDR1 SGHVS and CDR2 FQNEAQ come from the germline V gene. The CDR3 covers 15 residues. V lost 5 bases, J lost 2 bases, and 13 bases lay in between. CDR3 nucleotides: TGTGCCAGCAGCCCTTCTCCAGGCGCCTACAATGAGCAGTTCTTC. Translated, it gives CASSPSPGAYNEQFF.

The CDR3: CATSDPGTSEFF. DNA for the CDR3: TGTGCCACCAGTGACCCCGGGACTAGCGAGTTCTTC. This rearrangement joins TRBV24-1 to TRBJ2-1; 10 bases align to TRBD2. Germline V gene lookup returns CDR1 KGHDR and CDR2 SFDVKD. V gave up 4 bases and J gave up 14 bases; unmatched junction bases: 4. The CDR3 is 12 residues long.

CDR3 protein: CASGLGTDRETQYF. The CDR3 region has the DNA TGTGCTAGTGGTTTGGGGACTGATCGGGAGACCCAGTACTTC. The chain links TRBV12-5 to TRBJ2-5; possible D gene TRBD2, 5 bases. The CDR3 totals 14 residues. Germline V gene data show CDR1 as LGHNT and CDR2 as FRNRAP. The V end lost 1 base, the J end lost 5 bases, and 11 bases lay between the germline ends.

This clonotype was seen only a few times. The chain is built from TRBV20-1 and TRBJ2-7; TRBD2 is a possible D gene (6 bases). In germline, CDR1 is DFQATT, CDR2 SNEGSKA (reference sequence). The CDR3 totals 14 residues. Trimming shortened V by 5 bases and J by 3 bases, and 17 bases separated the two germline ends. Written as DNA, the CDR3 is TGCAGTGCTGGAGCCCCGACTAGTTTCTACGAGCAGTACTTC. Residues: CSAGAPTSFYEQYF.

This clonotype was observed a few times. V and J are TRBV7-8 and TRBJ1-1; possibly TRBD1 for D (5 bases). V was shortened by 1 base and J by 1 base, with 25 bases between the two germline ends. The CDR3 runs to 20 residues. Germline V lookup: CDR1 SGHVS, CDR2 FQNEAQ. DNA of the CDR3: TGTGCCAGCAGCTTAGTTGCACTAGACAGAGAGACTCCATGGAACACTGAAGCTTTCTTT. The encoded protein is CASSLVALDRETPWNTEAFF.

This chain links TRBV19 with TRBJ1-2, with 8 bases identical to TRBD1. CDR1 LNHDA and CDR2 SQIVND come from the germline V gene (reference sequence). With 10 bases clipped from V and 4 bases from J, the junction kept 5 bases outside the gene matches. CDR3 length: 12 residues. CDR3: CATQGTGYGYTF. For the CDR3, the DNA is TGTGCCACCCAAGGGACAGGCTATGGCTACACCTTC.

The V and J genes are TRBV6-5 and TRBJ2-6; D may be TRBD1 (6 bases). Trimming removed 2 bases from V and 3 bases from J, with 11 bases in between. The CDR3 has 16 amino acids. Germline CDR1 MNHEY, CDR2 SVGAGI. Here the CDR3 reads CASSYDGGFGANVLTF. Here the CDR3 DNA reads TGTGCCAGCAGTTACGATGGGGGCTTTGGGGCCAACGTCCTGACTTTC.

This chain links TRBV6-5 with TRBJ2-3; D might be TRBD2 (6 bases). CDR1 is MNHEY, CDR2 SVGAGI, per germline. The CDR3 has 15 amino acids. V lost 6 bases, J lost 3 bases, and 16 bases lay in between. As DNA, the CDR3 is TGTGCCAGCAGCGTCCTGGCGGGACCAACAGATACGCAGTATTTT. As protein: CASSVLAGPTDTQYF.

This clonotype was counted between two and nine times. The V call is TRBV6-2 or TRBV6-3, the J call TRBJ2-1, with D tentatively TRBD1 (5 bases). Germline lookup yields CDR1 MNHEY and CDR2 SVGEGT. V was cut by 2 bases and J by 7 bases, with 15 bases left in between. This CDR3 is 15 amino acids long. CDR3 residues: CASSYPGQFGNEQFF. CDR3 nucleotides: TGTGCCAGCAGTTACCCAGGACAATTCGGGAATGAGCAGTTCTTC.